This passage covers 28 T cell receptor beta chains from one sample sequenced in a study of OX40 agonist ivuxolimab in advanced cancers. TCRdb's copy holds only in-frame clones and misses some; the assay was immunoSEQ multiplex PCR. The sample consists of about 50,000 clones, roughly 85% of them appearing once. The input for sequencing was CD4+ or CD8+ T cells sorted from blood, taken in a trial of the OX40 agonist ivuxolimab. Source of these receptors: an adult with an advanced solid tumor such as melanoma, head and neck, liver or kidney cancer.

The J gene is TRBJ2-7, the V gene TRBV18, with D maybe TRBD1 (6 bases). The CDR3 contains 15 residues. Trimming removed 2 bases from V and 1 base from J, with 12 bases in between. Germline V lookup: CDR1 KGHSH, CDR2 LQKENI. The CDR3 reads CASSPVSTGSYEQYF. As DNA, the CDR3 is TGTGCCAGCTCACCAGTGTCGACAGGTTCCTACGAGCAGTACTTC.

The J gene is TRBJ2-1, the V gene TRBV6-1, with D hard to call. The V and J ends lost 5 bases and 5 bases respectively, with 13 bases between them. The CDR3 length is 14 residues. Looked up from germline, CDR1 is MNHNS and CDR2 is SASEGT. Written as DNA, the CDR3 is TGTGCCAGCAGTTTGACCTCGGTGAACAATGAGCAGTTCTTC. Its translation is CASSLTSVNNEQFF.

The chain couples TRBV18 to TRBJ1-1; 8 positions match TRBD1. V lost 5 bases, J lost 1 base, and 3 bases stayed unmatched. The germline V gene has CDR1 KGHSH and CDR2 LQKENI. CDR3 length: 14 residues. CDR3 DNA: TGTGCCAGCTCAATGGACAGGGCGAACACTGAAGCTTTCTTT. Protein: CASSMDRANTEAFF.

This chain's CDR3 is CASSFPGQGRGGGRPLHF. CDR3 nucleotides: TGTGCCAGCAGTTTCCCGGGACAAGGGAGGGGAGGGGGAAGACCCCTCCACTTT. This chain connects TRBV27 to TRBJ1-6, with a weak D call TRBD1 (6 bases). The CDR3 totals 18 residues. V lost 3 bases and J 12 bases, leaving 27 bases between the germline ends. From germline, CDR1 is MNHEY and CDR2 SMNVEV (reference sequence).

The rearrangement links TRBV7-3 to TRBJ2-1, with D possibly being TRBD2 (5 bases). V lost 5 bases, J lost 8 bases, and 22 bases lay in between. This CDR3 is built from 16 residues. The germline CDR1 and CDR2 sequences are SGHTA and FQGTGA. CDR3 sequence reads: CASSLSRGVVGDEQFF. CDR3 sequence (DNA): TGTGCCAGCAGCCTAAGTCGCGGAGTGGTCGGGGATGAGCAGTTCTTC.

The rearrangement uses TRBV9 and TRBJ2-7; TRBD2 aligns across 9 bases. The V gene's germline CDR1 is SGDLS and CDR2 YYNGEE. CDR3 length: 15 residues. J lost 4 bases, V lost 3 bases, and 8 bases had no gene match. The CDR3 DNA is TGTGCCAGCAGCGCACTGGCGGGGGGGCCGTACGAGCAGTACTTC. This encodes CASSALAGGPYEQYF.

V and J are TRBV5-1 and TRBJ2-2; the match to TRBD1 covers 7 bases. CDR1 is SGHRS and CDR2 is YFSETQ in the germline V gene. This CDR3 spans 14 amino acids. The V gene end was trimmed by 0 bases and the J gene end by 9 bases; junction bases not matched to a gene: 5. CDR3 DNA sequence: TGCGCCAGCAGCTTGGCCCAGACAGGGCGGGAGCTGTTTTTT. This gives the protein CASSLAQTGRELFF.

J is TRBJ2-7 and V is TRBV27; a weak D match, TRBD1 (6 bases). Trimming pared 5 bases from V and 3 bases from J, leaving 11 bases between. In germline, CDR1 is MNHEY, CDR2 SMNVEV (reference sequence). This CDR3 has 13 residues. The CDR3 region has the DNA TGTGCCAGCAGTGCTATACAGGGCTACGAGCAGTACTTC. It is translated as CASSAIQGYEQYF.

This chain joins TRBV30 and TRBJ2-7, with D tentatively TRBD2 (6 bases). Trimming left V 1 base short and J 6 bases short, with 16 bases between. Looked up from germline, CDR1 is GTSNPN and CDR2 is SVGIG (reference sequence). The CDR3 loop spans 14 amino acids. Here the CDR3 reads CAWSGAGGPFEQYF. The CDR3 DNA sequence: TGTGCCTGGAGTGGGGCCGGGGGTCCTTTCGAGCAGTACTTC.

The J gene is TRBJ2-2, the V gene TRBV5-4, with D perhaps TRBD2 (5 bases). This CDR3 is built from 16 residues. V was cut by 1 base and J by 4 bases, with 14 bases left in between. Looked up from germline, CDR1 is SGHNT and CDR2 is YYREEE (reference sequence). The CDR3, as DNA: TGTGCCAGCAGCTTGCTAATGGGCCGGGGCACCGGGGAGCTGTTTTTT. It translates to CASSLLMGRGTGELFF. Full variable domain (rest looked up from reference TRBV5-4 and TRBJ2-2): ETGVTQSPTHLIKTRGQQVTLRCSSQSGHNTVSWYQQALGQGPQFIFQYYREEENGRGNFPPRFSGLQFPNYSSELNVNALELDDSALYLCASSLLMGRGTGELFFGEGSRLTVL.

The chain recombines TRBV7-8 with TRBJ1-1; D is unresolved. Germline lookup yields CDR1 SGHVS and CDR2 FQNEAQ. The CDR3 spans 13 residues. Trimming took 5 bases from V and 1 from J, leaving 8 bases between them. The CDR3 DNA sequence: TGTGCCAGCAGCCCGAATCCGAACACTGAAGCTTTCTTT. Translated, it gives CASSPNPNTEAFF.

The gene calls are TRBV30 and TRBJ2-7; 9 nucleotides align to TRBD1. J lost 4 bases, V lost 3 bases, and 4 bases had no gene match. The length of the CDR3 is 13 residues. CDR1 and CDR2 (germline): GTSNPN, SVGIG (reference sequence). CDR3 nucleotides: TGTGCCTGGAGCCGACAGGGGGGGTACGAGCAGTACTTC. This translates into CAWSRQGGYEQYF. Drawing the rest from reference TRBV30 and TRBJ2-7, the complete variable domain is SQTIHQWPATLVQPVGSPLSLECTVEGTSNPNLYWYRQAAGRGLQLLFYSVGIGQISSEVPQNLSASRPQDRQFILSSKKLLLSDSGFYLCAWSRQGGYEQYFGPGTRLTVT.

The CDR3: CASSPAGGGTDTQYF. The CDR3 coding sequence is TGTGCCAGCAGTCCGGCGGGAGGGGGCACAGATACGCAGTATTTT. J is TRBJ2-3 and V is TRBV7-9, with TRBD2 matching over 9 bases. The V segment lost 6 bases and the J segment 1 base; nucleotides outside the gene matches: 5. The CDR3 length is 15 residues. The germline CDR1 and CDR2 sequences are SEHNR and FQNEAQ (reference sequence).

This chain uses TRBV5-1 with TRBJ1-4; tentatively, D is TRBD1 (6 bases). Germline lookup yields CDR1 SGHRS and CDR2 YFSETQ. Trimming left V 3 bases short and J 7 bases short, with 13 bases between. The CDR3 is made up of 14 amino acids. This chain's CDR3 is CASSSGQLGEKLFF. In nucleotides, the CDR3 is TGCGCCAGCAGCTCGGGACAATTAGGTGAAAAACTGTTTTTT.

On this clone: Other DNA sequences in this specimen translate into the identical CDR3. J is TRBJ2-1 and V is TRBV29-1; 7 bases match TRBD2. CDR1 SQVTM and CDR2 ANQGSEA come from the germline V gene. Trimming took 1 base from V and 1 from J; bases not matched to a gene: 13. The CDR3 is made up of 18 amino acids. CDR3: CSVEGGGGAGGSYNEQFF. Here the CDR3 DNA reads TGCAGCGTTGAAGGGGGGGGAGGGGCAGGAGGTTCCTACAATGAGCAGTTCTTC.

V gene TRBV6-5 combines with J gene TRBJ2-3; 9 bases match TRBD2. The CDR3 loop spans 16 amino acids. V was pared by 4 bases and J by 3 bases, with 8 bases of the junction left unmatched. The germline gives CDR1 MNHEY, CDR2 SVGAGI. CDR3 DNA: TGTGCCAGCAGTTTAAAAGGCAGCGGGGGGACAGATACGCAGTATTTT. Protein: CASSLKGSGGTDTQYF.

There are a few counts of this clone. This sequence joins TRBV28 and TRBJ1-5; D is perhaps TRBD1 (6 bases). Trimming pared 5 bases from V and 6 bases from J, leaving 14 bases between. The germline V gene has CDR1 MDHEN and CDR2 SYDVKM. This CDR3 spans 14 amino acids. The CDR3 coding sequence is TGTGCCAGCAGTACAGGGAGTGGGAGTCAGCCCCAGCATTTT. This codes for CASSTGSGSQPQHF.

This clone came up a few times. This rearrangement joins TRBV6-5 to TRBJ2-6; D may correspond to TRBD1 or TRBD2 (5 bases each). Per germline, CDR1 MNHEY and CDR2 SVGAGI. The V end was cut by 3 bases, the J end by 0 bases, with 9 bases between. The CDR3 consists of 16 residues. CDR3 in DNA: TGTGCCAGCAGTTATGGGACCTTCTCTGGGGCCAACGTCCTGACTTTC. Its protein is CASSYGTFSGANVLTF.

This chain links TRBV2 with TRBJ2-5; TRBD2 might be the D (6 bases). The CDR3 is 14 residues long. CDR1 is SNHLY and CDR2 is FYNNEI in the germline V gene. Trimming removed 6 bases from V and 2 bases from J, with 13 bases in between. CDR3 sequence (DNA): TGTGCCAGCAGCAAAGGGGAGGCACAAGAGACCCAGTACTTC. As protein: CASSKGEAQETQYF.

The rearrangement joins TRBV7-2 to TRBJ2-7; D is uncertain. Trimming stripped 5 bases from V and 7 bases from J, with 15 bases between. Germline V CDR1 and CDR2: SGHTA, FQGNSA. The CDR3 sequence is 13 residues long. The CDR3, as DNA: TGTGCCAGCAGCCCCCCAAGAGGAGATGAGCAGTACTTC. This sequence encodes CASSPPRGDEQYF.

J is TRBJ1-4 and V is TRBV7-9, with a tentative D call TRBD1 (5 bases). Germline lookup yields CDR1 SEHNR and CDR2 FQNEAQ (reference sequence). V was cut by 3 bases and J by 8 bases, with 13 bases left in between. There are 14 residues in the CDR3. CDR3: CASSLWKAGEKLFF. DNA for the CDR3: TGTGCCAGCAGCTTGTGGAAGGCAGGGGAAAAACTGTTTTTT.

The chain couples TRBV4-1 to TRBJ1-5; unclear D gene. Germline-derived CDR1 and CDR2 are MGHRA and YSYEKL. This CDR3 contains 17 residues. V gave up 0 bases and J gave up 4 bases, with 16 bases separating them. CDR3 bases: TGCGCCAGCAGCCAAGAAGGCGTTGAACAGTTAAATCAGCCCCAGCATTTT. The encoded protein is CASSQEGVEQLNQPQHF.

The rearrangement links TRBV6-1 to TRBJ2-7; D gene unclear. Germline-derived CDR1 and CDR2 are MNHNS and SASEGT. The V gene lost 4 bases and the J gene lost 2 bases, with 15 bases spanning the gap. CDR3 length equals 15 residues. CDR3 DNA sequence: TGTGCCAGCAGTGGACGGACCCAGGATACCTACGAGCAGTACTTC. This codes for CASSGRTQDTYEQYF.

CDR3 sequence (DNA): TGTGCCAGCAGCTCCCCCAGGGCGGCCGGGGAGCTGTTTTTT. As protein: CASSSPRAAGELFF. This chain joins TRBV28 and TRBJ2-2; a possible D gene is TRBD1 (5 bases). CDR3 size: 14 residues. With 6 bases removed from V and 6 bases from J, the gap between germline ends came to 14 bases. Germline CDR1 is MDHEN and CDR2 is SYDVKM.

In DNA form, the CDR3 reads TGTGCCAGCAGCACCGGTTATGGCTACACCTTC. This gives the protein CASSTGYGYTF. The chain carries TRBV5-5 and TRBJ1-2; D unclear. The CDR3 covers 11 residues. Germline CDR1 reads SGHKS; CDR2 reads YYEKEE (reference sequence). Trimming removed 4 bases at V and 5 bases at J, with 6 bases between.

The V and J genes are TRBV6-5 and TRBJ2-3; the D is unclear. The length of the CDR3 is 15 residues. CDR1 and CDR2 (germline): MNHEY, SVGAGI. Trimming cost V 0 bases and J 2 bases, with 9 bases left between them. This chain's CDR3 is CASSYSVRVTDTQYF. CDR3 sequence (DNA): TGTGCCAGCAGTTACTCGGTCCGGGTCACAGATACGCAGTATTTT.

The J gene is TRBJ1-6, the V gene TRBV30, with 9 bases aligning to TRBD1. The CDR3 runs to 15 residues. In germline, CDR1 is GTSNPN, CDR2 SVGIG (reference sequence). With 5 bases clipped from V and 5 bases from J, the junction kept 7 bases outside the gene matches. DNA of the CDR3: TGTGCCTGGGGGGAGGGACAGGGTGATAATTCACCCCTCCACTTT. Translated, it gives CAWGEGQGDNSPLHF.

This clone has only one observation. The J gene is TRBJ2-1, the V gene TRBV7-2; D may be TRBD2 (6 bases). Per the germline V gene, CDR1 is SGHTA and CDR2 is FQGNSA. The CDR3 spans 16 residues. Deletions cut 2 bases from V and 0 bases from J, with 11 bases between. The CDR3 DNA follows: TGTGCCAGCAGCTTATCGGCGGGATACTCCTACAATGAGCAGTTCTTC. Translation: CASSLSAGYSYNEQFF.